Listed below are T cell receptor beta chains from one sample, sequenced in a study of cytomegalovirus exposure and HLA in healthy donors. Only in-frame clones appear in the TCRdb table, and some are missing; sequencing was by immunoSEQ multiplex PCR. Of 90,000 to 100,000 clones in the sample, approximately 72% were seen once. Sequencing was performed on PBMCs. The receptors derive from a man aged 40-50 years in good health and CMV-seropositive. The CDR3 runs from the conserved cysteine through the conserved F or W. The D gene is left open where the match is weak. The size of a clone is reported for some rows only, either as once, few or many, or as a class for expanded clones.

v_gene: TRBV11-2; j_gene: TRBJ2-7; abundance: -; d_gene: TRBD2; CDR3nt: TGTGCCAGCAGCCGGGGGTTAGCGGGGGCCGCCTACGAGCAGTACTTC; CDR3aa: CASSRGLAGAAYEQYF
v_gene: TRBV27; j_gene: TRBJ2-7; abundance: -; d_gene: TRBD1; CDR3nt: TGTGCCAGCAGTTTATCCGCCCGGGGACAGGGGGCGGAAGGGCAGTACTTC; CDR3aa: CASSLSARGQGAEGQYF
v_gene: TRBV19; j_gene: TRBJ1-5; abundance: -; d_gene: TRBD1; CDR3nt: TGTGCCAGTAGTATCAAGGACAGGGCCCCAAATCAGCCCCAGCATTTT; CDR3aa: CASSIKDRAPNQPQHF
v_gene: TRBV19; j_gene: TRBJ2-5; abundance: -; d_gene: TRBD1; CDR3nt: TGTGCCAGTTCCCCGTACAGGGGGTCAGAGACCCAGTACTTC; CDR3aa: CASSPYRGSETQYF
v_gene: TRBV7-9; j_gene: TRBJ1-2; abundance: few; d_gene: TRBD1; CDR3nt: TGTGCCAGCAGCCTAGGGACAGGGGCCCTTGATGGCTACACCTTC; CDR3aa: CASSLGTGALDGYTF
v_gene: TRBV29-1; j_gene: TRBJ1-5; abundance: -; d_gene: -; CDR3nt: TGCAGCGTTATTTTAGGAGGCAATCAGCCCCAGCATTTT; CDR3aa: CSVILGGNQPQHF
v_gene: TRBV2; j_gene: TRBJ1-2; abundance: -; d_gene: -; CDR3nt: TGTGCCAGCAGTCCGTCGACAGCCCCCAACTATGGCTACACCTTC; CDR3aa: CASSPSTAPNYGYTF
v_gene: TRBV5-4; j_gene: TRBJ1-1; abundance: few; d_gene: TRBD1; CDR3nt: TGTGCCAGCAGCTTGGCCCCGGGACAGGGGGCTGAAGCTTTCTTT; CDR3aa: CASSLAPGQGAEAFF
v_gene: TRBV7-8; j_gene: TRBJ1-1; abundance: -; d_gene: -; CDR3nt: TGTGCCAGCAGCGTCGACACGGGAGAGACTGAAGCTTTCTTT; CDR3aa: CASSVDTGETEAFF
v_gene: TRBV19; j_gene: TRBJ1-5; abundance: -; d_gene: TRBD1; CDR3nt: TGTGCCAGTAGTAACCCGACAGGGGGGGTGACCAATCAGCCCCAGCATTTT; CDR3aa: CASSNPTGGVTNQPQHF
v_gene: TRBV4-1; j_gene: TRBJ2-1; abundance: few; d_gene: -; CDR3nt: TGCGCCAGCAGCCAAGATCGGGTTTGGAATGAGCAGTTCTTC; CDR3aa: CASSQDRVWNEQFF
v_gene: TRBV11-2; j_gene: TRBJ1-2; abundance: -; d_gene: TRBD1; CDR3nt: TGTGCCAGCAGCTTAGAAGACAGGGCGGACGGCTACACCTTC; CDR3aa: CASSLEDRADGYTF
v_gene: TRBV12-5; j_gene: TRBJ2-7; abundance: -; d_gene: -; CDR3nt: TGTGCTAGTGGTCTAAATTACGAGCAGTACTTC; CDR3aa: CASGLNYEQYF
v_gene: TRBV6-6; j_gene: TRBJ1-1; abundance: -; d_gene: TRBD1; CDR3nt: TGTGCCAGCAGTACCTCAGGGGGCTGGGGCACTGAAGCTTTCTTT; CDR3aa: CASSTSGGWGTEAFF
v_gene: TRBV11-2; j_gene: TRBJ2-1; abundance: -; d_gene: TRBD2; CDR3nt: TGTGCCAGCAGCTTACGGGAGGGCTGGGATTACAATGAGCAGTTCTTC; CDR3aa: CASSLREGWDYNEQFF
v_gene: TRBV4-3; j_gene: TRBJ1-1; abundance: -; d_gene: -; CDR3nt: TGCGCCAGTCGATTAGGGGATGGGTACACTGAAGCTTTCTTT; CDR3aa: CASRLGDGYTEAFF
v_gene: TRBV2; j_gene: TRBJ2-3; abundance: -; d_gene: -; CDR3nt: TGTGCCAGCAGTGGCAAGACTAGCACAGATACGCAGTATTTT; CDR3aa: CASSGKTSTDTQYF
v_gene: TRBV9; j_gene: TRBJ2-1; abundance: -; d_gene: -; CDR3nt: TGTGCCAGCAGCGCCAGAAGCTCCTACAATGAGCAGTTCTTC; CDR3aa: CASSARSSYNEQFF
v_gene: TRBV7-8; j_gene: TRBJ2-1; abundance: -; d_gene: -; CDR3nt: TGTGCCAGCAGCCCCCTCGGGGGTTGTGAGCAGTTCTTC; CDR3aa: CASSPLGGCEQFF
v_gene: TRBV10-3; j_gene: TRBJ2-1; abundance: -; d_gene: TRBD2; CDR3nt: TGTGCCATCAGTGAGCAGCGGGAGCGCAATGAGCAGTTCTTC; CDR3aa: CAISEQRERNEQFF
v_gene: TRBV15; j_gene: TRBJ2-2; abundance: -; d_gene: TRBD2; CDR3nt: TGTGCCACCAGCAGGAGCCTAGCGGGGGACGGGGAGCTGTTTTTT; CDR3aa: CATSRSLAGDGELFF
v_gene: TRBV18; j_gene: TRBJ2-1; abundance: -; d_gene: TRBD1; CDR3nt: TGTGCCAGCTCACCCACCGCCTGGGACAGCTCCTACAATGAGCAGTTCTTC; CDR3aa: CASSPTAWDSSYNEQFF
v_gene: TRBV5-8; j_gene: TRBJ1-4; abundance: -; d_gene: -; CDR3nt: TGTGCCAGCAGGAAAATGATACCCCTGCGGGGTAATGAAAAACTGTTTTTT; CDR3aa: CASRKMIPLRGNEKLFF
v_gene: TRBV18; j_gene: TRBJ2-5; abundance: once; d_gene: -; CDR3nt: TGTGCCAGCTCCCTTGAGGCCGGGGAGGCCCAGTACTTC; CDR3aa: CASSLEAGEAQYF
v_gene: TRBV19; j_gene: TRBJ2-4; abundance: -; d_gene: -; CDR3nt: TGTGCCAGTAGTATAGGGTCAGTCCTAGCCAAAAACATTCAGTACTTC; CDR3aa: CASSIGSVLAKNIQYF
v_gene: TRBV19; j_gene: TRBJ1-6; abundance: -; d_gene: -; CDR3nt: TGTGCCAGTAGTATAGAGGGAGGGACACCCCTCCACTTT; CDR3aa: CASSIEGGTPLHF
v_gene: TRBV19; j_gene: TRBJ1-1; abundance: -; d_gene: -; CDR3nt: TGTGCCAGTACCACATGGGGAGAGGGGGACACTGAAGCTTTCTTT; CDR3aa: CASTTWGEGDTEAFF
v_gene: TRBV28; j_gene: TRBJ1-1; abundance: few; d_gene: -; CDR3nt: TGTGCCAGCAGTTCCCCCGGGGGAGGGCGCACTGAAGCTTTCTTT; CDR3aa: CASSSPGGGRTEAFF
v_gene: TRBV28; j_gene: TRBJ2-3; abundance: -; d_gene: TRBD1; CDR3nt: TGTGCCAGCAGCCAGACAGGGAATACGCAGTATTTT; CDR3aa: CASSQTGNTQYF
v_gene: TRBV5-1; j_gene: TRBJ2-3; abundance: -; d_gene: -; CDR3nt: TGCGCCAGCAGCTTGGAAGCGGCAGATACGCAGTATTTT; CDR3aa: CASSLEAADTQYF
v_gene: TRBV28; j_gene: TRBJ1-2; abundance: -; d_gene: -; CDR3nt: TGTGCCAGCAGTTTATTTTGGAGGGCAGCCGGGCCTGGCTACACCTTC; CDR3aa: CASSLFWRAAGPGYTF
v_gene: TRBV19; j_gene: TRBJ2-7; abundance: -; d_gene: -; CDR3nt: TGTGCCAGTAGTATACCGGGTCTCATAGCCGAGCAGTACTTC; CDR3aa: CASSIPGLIAEQYF
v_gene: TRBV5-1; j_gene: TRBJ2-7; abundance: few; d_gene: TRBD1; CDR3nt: TGCGCCAGCAGCTGGACAGGGTTGAGGTCCTACGAGCAGTACTTC; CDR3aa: CASSWTGLRSYEQYF
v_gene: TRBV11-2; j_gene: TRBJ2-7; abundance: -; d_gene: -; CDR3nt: TGTGCCAGCAGCTTAGAACGCGGCTACGAGCAGTACTTC; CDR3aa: CASSLERGYEQYF
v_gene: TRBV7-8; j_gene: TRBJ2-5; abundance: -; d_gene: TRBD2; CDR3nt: TGTGCCAGCAGCACAAGGGCGGGAGAGTACCAAGAGACCCAGTACTTC; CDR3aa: CASSTRAGEYQETQYF
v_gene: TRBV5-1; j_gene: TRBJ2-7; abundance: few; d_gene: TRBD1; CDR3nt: TGCGCCAGCAGCATCGGGACAGGTTCCTACGAGCAGTACTTC; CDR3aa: CASSIGTGSYEQYF
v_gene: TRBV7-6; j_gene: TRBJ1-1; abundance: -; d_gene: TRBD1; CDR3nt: TGTGCCAGCAGCTTAAGGTGGGCAGGGGGAGGTACTGAAGCTTTCTTT; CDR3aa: CASSLRWAGGGTEAFF
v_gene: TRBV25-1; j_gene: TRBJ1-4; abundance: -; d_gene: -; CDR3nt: TGTGCCAGCAGTGAAACAGGGGAAAAACTGTTTTTT; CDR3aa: CASSETGEKLFF
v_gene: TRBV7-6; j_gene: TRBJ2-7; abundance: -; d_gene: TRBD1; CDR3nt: TGTGCCAGCAGCCCCCGGACAGGGGGCGGCGAGCAGTACTTC; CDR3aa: CASSPRTGGGEQYF
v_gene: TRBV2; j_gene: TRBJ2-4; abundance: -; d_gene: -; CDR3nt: TGTGCCAGCAGTAGCCCGGAGGGGAGGCTAGCCAAAAACATTCAGTACTTC; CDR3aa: CASSSPEGRLAKNIQYF
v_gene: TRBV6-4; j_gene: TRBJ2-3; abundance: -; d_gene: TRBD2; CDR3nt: TGTGCCAGCAGTGATAAGGTCGGCGGGGGGCCTAGCACAGATACGCAGTATTTT; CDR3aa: CASSDKVGGGPSTDTQYF
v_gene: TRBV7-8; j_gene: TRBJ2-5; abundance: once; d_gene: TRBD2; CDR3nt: TGTGCCAGCAGCTTGGGTCCAATAGCGGGAGCTGAGACCCAGTACTTC; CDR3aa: CASSLGPIAGAETQYF
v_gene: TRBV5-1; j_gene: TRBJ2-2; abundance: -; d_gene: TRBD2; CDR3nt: TGCGCCAGCAGCTTGACGTCTAGCGGTCTCACCGGGGAGCTGTTTTTT; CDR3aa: CASSLTSSGLTGELFF
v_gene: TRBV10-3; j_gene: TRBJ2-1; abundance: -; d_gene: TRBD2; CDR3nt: TGTGCCATCAGTGCTAGCGGCAGCTCCTACAATGAGCAGTTCTTC; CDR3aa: CAISASGSSYNEQFF
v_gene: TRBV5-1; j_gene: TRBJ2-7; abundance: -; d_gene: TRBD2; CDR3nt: TGCGCCAGCAGCGCTAGCGGGAATCCCTACGAGCAGTACTTC; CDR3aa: CASSASGNPYEQYF
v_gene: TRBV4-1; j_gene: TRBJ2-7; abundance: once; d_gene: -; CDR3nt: TGCGCCAGCAGCCAAGATGGGCGCGGAGGGGCCAACGAGCAGTACTTC; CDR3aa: CASSQDGRGGANEQYF
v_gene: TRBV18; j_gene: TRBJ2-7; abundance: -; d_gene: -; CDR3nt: TGTGCCAGCTCACCCGAACAGGGTACCGCCTACGAGCAGTACTTC; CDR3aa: CASSPEQGTAYEQYF
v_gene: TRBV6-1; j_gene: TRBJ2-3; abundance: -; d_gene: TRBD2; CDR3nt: TGTGCCAGCAGTGAGGTAGCGGGAAGCACAGATACGCAGTATTTT; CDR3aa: CASSEVAGSTDTQYF
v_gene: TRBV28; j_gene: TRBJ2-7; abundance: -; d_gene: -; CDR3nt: TGTGCCAGCAGTTTAAGGCGGGAGCAGTACTTC; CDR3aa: CASSLRREQYF
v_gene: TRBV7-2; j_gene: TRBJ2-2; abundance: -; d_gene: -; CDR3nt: TGTGCCAGCAGCTCCCTACCGGGAGAAGCCGGGGAGCTGTTTTTT; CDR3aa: CASSSLPGEAGELFF
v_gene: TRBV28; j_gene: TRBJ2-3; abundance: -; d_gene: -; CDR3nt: TGTGCCAGCGGCGGCGGAACAGATACGCAGTATTTT; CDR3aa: CASGGGTDTQYF
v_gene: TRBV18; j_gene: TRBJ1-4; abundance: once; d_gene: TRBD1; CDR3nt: TGTGCCAGCTCACCTTCCGGGACAGGGGACGAAAAACTGTTTTTT; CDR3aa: CASSPSGTGDEKLFF
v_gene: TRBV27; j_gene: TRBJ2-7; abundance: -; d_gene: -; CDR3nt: TGTGCCAGCAGTTTATCCCGCGGGGCCGGGTCCTACGAGCAGTACTTC; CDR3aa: CASSLSRGAGSYEQYF
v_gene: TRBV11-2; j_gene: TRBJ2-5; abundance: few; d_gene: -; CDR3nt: TGTGCCAGCAGCTTAGGGACAGTTCAAGAGACCCAGTACTTC; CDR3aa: CASSLGTVQETQYF